These 5 T cell receptor beta chains share one sample of origin, sequenced in a study of beta chain features in type 1 diabetes. Regarding the study as a whole: A moderate, significant TCRB CDR3 shortening appeared in type 1 diabetes across four CD4+ subsets.

The antigens for these receptors are not known. The whole isolated RNA underwent reverse transcription, so sequencing captured expressed TCRB transcripts. Method: immunoSEQ multiplex PCR; TCRdb's copy keeps in-frame clones and lacks some. Of about 700,000 clones detected, about an eighth appear once; the ten largest clones hold less than 0.025%. The specimen was naive CD4+ T cells from blood. The receptors stem from a man between 18 and 35 years old with type 1 diabetes.

The V gene is TRBV29-1, the J gene TRBJ2-5; 7 bases line up with TRBD1. V trimming: 4 bases; J trimming: 2 bases; junction bases outside the gene matches: 4. This CDR3 has 13 amino acids. Germline CDR1 reads SQVTM; CDR2 reads ANQGSEA. The CDR3 bases are TGCAGCGTTGTTAAGGGGGCTCAAGAGACCCAGTACTTC. Translation: CSVVKGAQETQYF.

This sequence joins TRBV4-2 and TRBJ2-1; 11 bases line up with TRBD2. This CDR3 region has 16 residues. The J segment lost 6 bases and the V segment lost 4 bases, leaving 8 bases of the junction unmatched. Germline V gene lookup returns CDR1 LGHNA and CDR2 YNFKEQ. The CDR3 loop is CASSRIAGGLTNEQFF. CDR3 DNA sequence: TGTGCCAGCAGCCGAATAGCGGGGGGGCTGACCAATGAGCAGTTCTTC.

About this clone itself: The same CDR3 arises from other DNA sequences in this sample as well. The chain employs TRBV15 and TRBJ2-5, with TRBD1 matching 9 bases. Germline CDR1 LNHNV, CDR2 YYDKDF (reference sequence). This CDR3 is 14 amino acids long. The J segment lost 5 bases and the V segment lost 3 bases, leaving 4 bases of the junction unmatched. CDR3 DNA: TGTGCCACCAGCAGGGACAGGGGCTTGGAGACCCAGTACTTC. It encodes CATSRDRGLETQYF. The full variable domain, its missing parts supplied by reference TRBV15 and TRBJ2-5, is DAMVIQNPRYQVTQFGKPVTLSCSQTLNHNVMYWYQQKSSQAPKLLFHYYDKDFNNEADTPDNFQSRRPNTSFCFLDIRSPGLGDTAMYLCATSRDRGLETQYFGPGTRLLVL.

The rearrangement links TRBV10-3 to TRBJ2-6; 8 bases fit TRBD1. The CDR3 consists of 17 residues. Unmatched junction bases numbered 7, after V lost 4 bases and J lost 2 bases. Germline assignment: CDR1 ENHRY and CDR2 SYGVKD. The CDR3 loop is CAISVTGGSAGANVLTF. CDR3 sequence (DNA): TGTGCCATCAGTGTTACAGGGGGAAGTGCTGGGGCCAACGTCCTGACTTTC.

This clone was detected only a few times. The gene calls are TRBV6-1 and TRBJ1-1; TRBD1 is a possible D gene (5 bases). The CDR3 totals 14 residues. The V end was cut by 6 bases, the J end by 1 base, with 12 bases between. CDR1 is MNHNS, CDR2 SASEGT, per germline. The CDR3 is CASRREQGNTEAFF. CDR3 coding DNA: TGTGCCAGCAGGAGGGAGCAGGGGAACACTGAAGCTTTCTTT.